This paragraph covers one TCR beta chain sequence. Its antigen is undetermined. In the PCR, 60 Vbeta and 13 Jbeta primers were used. Here immunoSEQ multiplex PCR was the method, and the copy in TCRdb shows in-frame clones only, minus some. The sample records about 93,000 clones, about 81% being singletons. This sample is drawn from a study of cytomegalovirus exposure and HLA in healthy donors. Whole-study results and caveats: An analysis that was carried out later associated 15,000 to 20,000 TCR beta sequences with HLA alleles at 0.05 false discovery rate. Accounts indicate the classifier identified cytomegalovirus status with strong specificity and sensitivity. Researchers reportedly found TCR beta sequences accurately predicted most subjects' HLA-A and HLA-B alleles. There was a cluster of highly shared sequence variants that was likely a sequencing artifact.

The V segment lost 5 bases and the J segment 0 bases; nucleotides outside the gene matches: 9. Germline CDR1 SGHAT, CDR2 FQNNGV. CDR3 size: 16 residues. This receptor was obtained from a woman in her 40s in good health and CMV-seronegative. The material sequenced was PBMCs. The chain joins TRBV11-2 to TRBJ2-7; 8 nucleotides match TRBD1. The CDR3 DNA reads as TGTGCCAGCAGCCTCGCTGGACAGGGCCTCTCCTACGAGCAGTACTTC. As protein: CASSLAGQGLSYEQYF.